This TCR beta chain is drawn from a study of T cells in tuberculosis. Produced via immunoSEQ multiplex PCR; TCRdb's table is partial and in-frame only. This table holds several thousand clones, about 95% found once. Study-wide points: Cases with active tuberculosis were adults, while controls were adolescents.

The V gene's germline CDR1 is ENHRY and CDR2 SYGVKD. Trimming took 11 bases from V and 8 from J, leaving 18 bases between them. The CDR3 consists of 12 residues. This clone has just one count. Its specificity is not known. This rearrangement joins TRBV10-3 to TRBJ1-1, with a possible D match to TRBD1 (6 bases). What was sequenced was PBMCs. The clonotype comes from an adult with tuberculosis. The CDR3 DNA reads as TGTGCCGTTTCCCAGGGGTTCAGGGAAGCTTTCTTT. Amino acids: CAVSQGFREAFF.